The clone carrying this T cell receptor beta chain occurred once. This entry is derived from a study of blood T cell repertoires in COVID-19. Overall study context: Donors in the United States, Italy and Spain gave samples during acute or convalescent COVID-19. The cDNA or gDNA used as material had been derived from T cells, B-cell-depleted T cells, or PBMCs.

This CDR3 comprises 15 residues. V was clipped by 4 bases and J by 0 bases, with 10 bases between them. Germline CDR1 is LGHNA and CDR2 is YSLEER. How the authors handled the data: Reference gene primer amplification in the assay estimated nucleated cell counts. Clones were sequenced by immunoSEQ multiplex PCR, and TCRdb holds only the in-frame ones, with some missing. That table is the source of V, J and clone size, and D and trimming were worked out from the DNA. The sample records over 200,000 clones, roughly 80% being singletons. The specimen was peripheral blood. The receptor was isolated from a human donor in a cohort sampled during active COVID-19. V and J are TRBV4-3 and TRBJ1-3, with no clear D. In DNA, the CDR3 is TGCGCCAGCAGCCCGACCGGCGGCTCTGGAAACACCATATATTTT. Amino acid sequence: CASSPTGGSGNTIYF.